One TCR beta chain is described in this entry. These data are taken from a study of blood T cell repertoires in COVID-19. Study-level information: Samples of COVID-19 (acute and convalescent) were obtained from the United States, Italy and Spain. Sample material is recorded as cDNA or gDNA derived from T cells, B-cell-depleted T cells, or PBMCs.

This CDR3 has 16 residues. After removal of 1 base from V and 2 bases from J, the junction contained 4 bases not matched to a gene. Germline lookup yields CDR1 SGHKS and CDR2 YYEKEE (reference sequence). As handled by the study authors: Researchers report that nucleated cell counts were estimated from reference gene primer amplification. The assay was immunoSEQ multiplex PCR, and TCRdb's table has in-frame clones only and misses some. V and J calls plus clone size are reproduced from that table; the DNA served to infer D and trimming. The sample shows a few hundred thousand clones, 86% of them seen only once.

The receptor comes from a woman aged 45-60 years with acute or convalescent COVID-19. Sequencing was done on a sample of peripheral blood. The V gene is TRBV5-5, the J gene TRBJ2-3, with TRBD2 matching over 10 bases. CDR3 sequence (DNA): TGTGCCAGCAGCTTGATCACTAGCGGGACCACAGATACGCAGTATTTT. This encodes CASSLITSGTTDTQYF.